This TCR beta chain comes out of a study of CD8 T cells in ankylosing spondylitis. Overall study findings and caveats: Ankylosing spondylitis blood appeared to be characterized by a TCR beta motif of about eight highly homologous variants. Some motif variants had been reported before (in reactive arthritis synovial fluid and blood). Reportedly, significant enrichment of disease-linked clones occurred in matched ankylosing spondylitis synovial fluid.

A remark on this clonotype: Antigen: not known.

The TCR beta libraries were generated through quantitative 5'-RACE incorporating molecular barcodes. TCRdb itself ran the 5' RACE reads through MiXCR, one entry per CDR3 protein. Of around 140,000 distinct CDR3 sequences detected, more than 15% appear once; the ten largest clones hold about 30%. Material: blood, either unsorted or a sorted T cell fraction (not recorded which). The clonotype was recovered from a male donor with ankylosing spondylitis.

Here the CDR3 DNA reads TGCAGCGTACGTGCCGGGACAGGGCTCTATGGCTACACCTTC. It is translated as CSVRAGTGLYGYTF. This rearrangement joins TRBV29-1 to TRBJ1-2; 9 bases are shared with TRBD1. V was clipped by 6 bases and J by 4 bases; unmatched bases: 9. Germline V CDR1 and CDR2: SQVTM, ANQGSEA. This CDR3 has 14 amino acids.